The 5 T cell receptor beta chains presented below share a single source sample, sequenced in a study of blood T cell repertoires in COVID-19. Produced via immunoSEQ multiplex PCR; TCRdb's table is partial and in-frame only. The data contain around 300,000 clones, around 90% of them singletons. Sequences were obtained from PBMCs or T cells enriched from blood (not recorded which). The receptors originated from a woman in her forties or fifties who had recovered from COVID-19.

The chain uses TRBV7-8 and TRBJ2-1, with 9 positions matching TRBD2. V lost 2 bases, J lost 6 bases, and 5 bases stayed unmatched. The CDR3 sequence is 15 residues long. The V gene's germline CDR1 is SGHVS and CDR2 FQNEAQ. CDR3 in DNA: TGTGCCAGCAGCTTAAAAGCGGGAGGATTCAATGAGCAGTTCTTC. Protein: CASSLKAGGFNEQFF.

The V and J genes are TRBV14 and TRBJ2-7; D perhaps matches TRBD1 (6 bases). Germline V gene lookup returns CDR1 SGHDN and CDR2 FVKESK. The CDR3 length is 15 residues. Between the trimmed V and J ends, which lost 2 bases and 2 bases, there was a span of 13 bases. CDR3 sequence (DNA): TGTGCCAGCAGCCAAACCGGACAGATAACCTACGAGCAGTACTTC. This sequence encodes CASSQTGQITYEQYF.

This sequence joins TRBV5-1 and TRBJ1-1; D perhaps matches TRBD1 (5 bases). CDR3 size: 15 residues. Trimming stripped 3 bases from V and 0 bases from J, with 12 bases between. CDR1 SGHRS and CDR2 YFSETQ come from the germline V gene. The CDR3 spells CASSSQGPMNTEAFF. The CDR3 bases are TGCGCCAGCAGCTCCCAGGGTCCAATGAACACTGAAGCTTTCTTT.

This chain connects TRBV30 to TRBJ2-1, with 13 bases lining up with TRBD2. V lost 0 bases, J lost 6 bases, and 2 bases stayed unmatched. CDR1 is GTSNPN and CDR2 is SVGIG in the germline V gene (reference sequence). The CDR3 spans 15 residues. The CDR3: CAWSVLAGGFNEQFF. CDR3 bases: TGTGCCTGGAGTGTACTAGCGGGAGGGTTCAATGAGCAGTTCTTC.

The chain carries TRBV29-1 and TRBJ1-5, with 7 bases that match TRBD1. The CDR3 is 14 residues long. The V and J ends lost 6 bases and 8 bases, in that order; junction bases with no gene match: 13. CDR1 SQVTM and CDR2 ANQGSEA come from the germline V gene. The DNA for the CDR3 is TGCAGCGTCGTAGGCCCAGGGGGTACGGAGCCCCAGCATTTT. The encoded protein is CSVVGPGGTEPQHF. The variable domain in full, with the rest retrieved from reference TRBV29-1 and TRBJ1-5, is SAVISQKPSRDICQRGTSLTIQCQVDSQVTMMFWYRQQPGQSLTLIATANQGSEATYESGFVIDKFPISRPNLTFSTLTVSNMSPEDSSIYLCSVVGPGGTEPQHFGDGTRLSIL.